This T cell receptor (beta chain) was sequenced in a study of T cell repertoires in cytomegalovirus infection. In the study overall: As its CMV epitopes, the study selected recently identified HLA-C-restricted and well-studied HLA-B-restricted targets. Both a matching HLA type and CMV infection were indicated by public TCR beta signatures. Findings of the study overall: Carriers of CMV and the relevant HLA type were discriminated by public TCR beta frequency. HLA-C-restricted, CMV-specific TCR beta clonotypes were dominant ex vivo.

In regard to this clonotype: The antigen is unknown.

TCRdb used MiXCR to reprocess the reads, holding one entry per CDR3 protein. This table holds a few hundred thousand distinct CDR3 sequences, approximately 40% found once. CDR3 length: 14 residues. In germline, CDR1 is KGHSH, CDR2 LQKENI. Losses at the gene ends were 5 bases for V and 2 bases for J; bases not matched to a gene: 5. The chain carries TRBV18 and TRBJ2-7; TRBD1 matches at 8 bases. The source of this sequence is a human donor in good health (CMV status not recorded). Some clones in this sample may be carry-over from other donors' samples. Specimen: cultured PBMCs, collected from culture after CMV antigen stimulation. The CDR3 coding sequence is TGTGCCAGCTCATCAACGGGACAGGCCTACGAGCAGTACTTC. It specifies CASSSTGQAYEQYF.